These 26 T cell receptor beta chains were all obtained from the same sample, sequenced in a study of vaccination effects on CD4 cells after COVID-19. Peptide-pool stimulation followed by sequencing identified expanded antigen-specific CD4+ clonotypes in the ViraFEST assay. The culture ran for approximately 10 days, and then CD4+ T cells were isolated. Vaccine recipients, nucleocapsid antibody negative, had no prior SARS-CoV-2 infection. Assay: immunoSEQ multiplex PCR; the TCRdb copy retains only in-frame clones and omits some. Found here are roughly 24,000 clones, 73% of them singletons; the top ten hold about 4.6%. These receptors' targets are unknown. The sample consisted of CD4+ T cells from PBMCs cultured with SARS-CoV-2 spike peptides, taken before COVID-19 vaccination. The origin of the receptors is a human donor who received a COVID-19 vaccine.

The J gene is TRBJ2-7, the V gene TRBV6-5; TRBD2 might be the D (6 bases). The CDR3 spans 16 residues. Germline loops: CDR1 MNHEY, CDR2 SVGAGI. V was pared by 4 bases and J by 3 bases, with 19 bases between. As DNA, the CDR3 is TGTGCCAGCAGTTCTGGAGGGGCCCCGGCTATCTACGAGCAGTACTTC. It codes for CASSSGGAPAIYEQYF.

J is TRBJ2-2 and V is TRBV6-6; 7 bases are a match to TRBD2. This CDR3 region has 14 residues. With V trimmed by 8 bases and J by 1 base, 4 bases remained unmatched. Germline V gene sequence: CDR1 MNHNY, CDR2 SVGAGI (reference sequence). The CDR3 region is CASRPGGNTGELFF. The CDR3 region has the DNA TGTGCCAGCCGTCCGGGGGGGAACACCGGGGAGCTGTTTTTT.

This clone was observed a handful of times. V is TRBV10-1 and J is TRBJ2-7, with D unresolved. The CDR3 contains 13 residues. The germline V and J ends were trimmed by 0 bases and 1 base, with 4 bases remaining between them. Looked up from germline, CDR1 is WNHNN and CDR2 is SYGVQD (reference sequence). Here the CDR3 reads CASSESGSYEQYF. CDR3 bases: TGCGCCAGCAGTGAGTCGGGTTCCTACGAGCAGTACTTC.

In its sample, this clone was seen a few times. The chain has TRBV5-4 and TRBJ1-1; TRBD1 might be the D (5 bases). The germline V gene encodes CDR1 SGHNT and CDR2 YYREEE (reference sequence). This CDR3 region has 15 residues. The ends were cut back, 5 bases at V and 3 bases at J, with 17 bases in the middle. The CDR3 DNA is TGTGCCAGCAGTCAGTCAAGCGGGGGAGACACTGAAGCTTTCTTT. It encodes CASSQSSGGDTEAFF.

The chain links TRBV2 to TRBJ2-1, with 8 bases lining up with TRBD1. This CDR3 has 15 residues. Losses at the gene ends were 7 bases for V and 0 bases for J; bases not matched to a gene: 5. In germline, CDR1 is SNHLY, CDR2 FYNNEI. CDR3 loop: CASNSDRGSYNEQFF. The CDR3 bases are TGTGCCAGCAACTCCGACAGGGGCTCCTACAATGAGCAGTTCTTC.

This clone was counted once. The CDR3 sequence: CAISEGLNEKLFF. The CDR3 region has the DNA TGTGCCATCAGTGAGGGGCTTAATGAAAAACTGTTTTTT. This chain connects TRBV10-3 to TRBJ1-4; D gene ambiguous. CDR1 is ENHRY and CDR2 is SYGVKD in the germline V gene. This CDR3 is built from 13 residues. V was trimmed by 2 bases and J by 4 bases, leaving 5 bases between them.

The DNA for the CDR3 is TGCGCCAGCAGCCAAGAGCGAGGGATCTTATATGGCTACACCTTC. It specifies CASSQERGILYGYTF. The rearrangement joins TRBV4-1 to TRBJ1-2; D is ambiguous. There are 15 residues in the CDR3. CDR1 and CDR2 (germline): MGHRA, YSYEKL. V was pared by 0 bases and J by 5 bases, with 13 bases between.

This clone turned up a few times. The chain carries TRBV7-9 and TRBJ1-1; the D is unclear. Germline CDR1 SEHNR, CDR2 FQNEAQ (reference sequence). The CDR3 runs to 13 residues. V was clipped by 2 bases and J by 5 bases, with 9 bases between them. CDR3 residues: CASSLFAETEAFF. The CDR3 DNA reads TGTGCCAGCAGCTTATTTGCAGAAACTGAAGCTTTCTTT.

This clone is a singleton in its sample. The chain combines TRBV7-8 with TRBJ1-2, with 8 nucleotides matching TRBD1. CDR3 size: 16 residues. After removal of 1 base from V and 2 bases from J, the junction contained 6 bases not matched to a gene. Per the germline V gene, CDR1 is SGHVS and CDR2 is FQNEAQ. The CDR3 DNA sequence: TGTGCCAGCAGCTTAGACGGGAACAGGGGGAACTATGGCTACACCTTC. Translation gives CASSLDGNRGNYGYTF.

This chain joins TRBV5-1 and TRBJ2-3; a weak D match, TRBD2 (6 bases). CDR3 length: 15 amino acids. Germline assignment: CDR1 SGHRS and CDR2 YFSETQ. V was pared by 1 base and J by 2 bases, with 11 bases between. CDR3 coding DNA: TGCGCCAGCAGCTTGTGGGCGGGAAACACAGATACGCAGTATTTT. Protein: CASSLWAGNTDTQYF. The variable domain in full, completed from reference TRBV5-1 and TRBJ2-3, reads KAGVTQTPRYLIKTRGQQVTLSCSPISGHRSVSWYQQTPGQGLQFLFEYFSETQRNKGNFPGRFSGRQFSNSRSEMNVSTLELGDSALYLCASSLWAGNTDTQYFGPGTRLTVL.

This clone was counted a single time. CDR3 sequence (DNA): TGTGCCAGCAGCTTGTTTAGGGGGAGAGGAGAGACCCAGTACTTC. It codes for CASSLFRGRGETQYF. The gene calls are TRBV5-5 and TRBJ2-5; D possibly corresponds to TRBD1 (6 bases). The V gene lost 1 base and the J gene lost 4 bases, with 14 bases spanning the gap. Germline V gene sequence: CDR1 SGHKS, CDR2 YYEKEE (reference sequence). This CDR3 has 15 amino acids.

This chain connects TRBV18 to TRBJ2-7; perhaps TRBD2 as D (6 bases). The germline V gene encodes CDR1 KGHSH and CDR2 LQKENI. Trimming pared 4 bases from V and 0 bases from J, leaving 13 bases between. The CDR3 is made up of 15 amino acids. Written as DNA, the CDR3 is TGTGCCAGCTCACTAGGCGGGGATCTCTCCTACGAGCAGTACTTC. This sequence encodes CASSLGGDLSYEQYF.

The chain couples TRBV27 to TRBJ2-5; D is possibly TRBD1 or TRBD2 (5 bases each). CDR3 length: 13 residues. Germline V gives CDR1 MNHEY, CDR2 SMNVEV (reference sequence). Trimming removed 3 bases from V and 5 bases from J, with 10 bases in between. The CDR3 DNA is TGTGCCAGCAGTTTCAGGGAGTGGGAGACCCAGTACTTC. Translation: CASSFREWETQYF.

This clone turned up a few times. The genes are TRBV3-1 (or the pseudogene TRBV3-2) and TRBJ2-2, with a tentative D call TRBD1 (6 bases). The ends were cut back, 7 bases at V and 1 base at J, with 10 bases in the middle. Germline V CDR1 and CDR2: LGHDT, YNNKEL (reference sequence). CDR3 length equals 14 residues. In nucleotides, the CDR3 is TGTGCCAGCAACGTGGGACAGAACACCGGGGAGCTGTTTTTT. Translated, it gives CASNVGQNTGELFF.

V gene TRBV4-1 combines with J gene TRBJ2-7, with a weak D call TRBD2 (6 bases). Germline assignment: CDR1 MGHRA and CDR2 YSYEKL. The CDR3 loop spans 14 amino acids. V lost 0 bases and J lost 8, with 14 bases in between. The DNA for the CDR3 is TGCGCCAGCAGCCAAGATCAAACTAGCCCAAAGCAGTACTTC. As protein: CASSQDQTSPKQYF.

The chain links TRBV5-1 to TRBJ1-1, with a tentative D call TRBD1 (5 bases). V shed 2 bases and J shed 1 base, with 6 bases lying between them. The CDR3 is made up of 13 amino acids. CDR1 SGHRS and CDR2 YFSETQ come from the germline V gene. In DNA, the CDR3 is TGCGCCAGCAGCTTCGGGACGAACACTGAAGCTTTCTTT. It encodes CASSFGTNTEAFF.

The chain carries TRBV5-1 and TRBJ2-2; D is uncertain. The V and J ends lost 4 bases and 7 bases respectively, with 14 bases between them. Looked up from germline, CDR1 is SGHRS and CDR2 is YFSETQ. The CDR3 contains 14 residues. The CDR3 loop is CASSKPDVNGELFF. CDR3 DNA sequence: TGCGCCAGCAGCAAGCCGGACGTAAACGGGGAGCTGTTTTTT. The entire variable domain, with the rest obtained from reference TRBV5-1 and TRBJ2-2, is as follows: KAGVTQTPRYLIKTRGQQVTLSCSPISGHRSVSWYQQTPGQGLQFLFEYFSETQRNKGNFPGRFSGRQFSNSRSEMNVSTLELGDSALYLCASSKPDVNGELFFGEGSRLTVL.

This clone appeared once. V gene TRBV11-3 combines with J gene TRBJ2-2, with D uncertain. The germline CDR1 and CDR2 sequences are SGHNT and YENEEA. There are 13 residues in the CDR3. Deletions cut 0 bases from V and 5 bases from J, with 4 bases between. CDR3 amino acids: CASSLEQTGELFF. DNA for the CDR3: TGTGCCAGCAGCTTAGAGCAGACCGGGGAGCTGTTTTTT.

The V and J genes are TRBV28 and TRBJ1-3; TRBD1 is a possible D gene (6 bases). The CDR3 covers 15 residues. Germline V gives CDR1 MDHEN, CDR2 SYDVKM. V was clipped by 3 bases and J by 3 bases, with 12 bases between them. The CDR3 DNA is TGTGCCAGCAGTTTCCCAACAGGGCATGGAAACACCATATATTTT. Amino acid sequence: CASSFPTGHGNTIYF.

This clone was found a few times. J is TRBJ2-2 and V is TRBV7-6, with a weak D call TRBD1 (5 bases). The CDR3 spans 16 residues. V was trimmed by 3 bases and J by 2 bases, leaving 13 bases between them. CDR1 and CDR2 (germline): SGHVS, FNYEAQ. The CDR3 sequence: CASSFARQLNTGELFF. The DNA of the CDR3 is TGTGCCAGCAGCTTTGCTCGACAGCTCAACACCGGGGAGCTGTTTTTT.

The rearrangement joins TRBV7-9 to TRBJ2-7; 10 bases fit TRBD2. The CDR3 totals 15 residues. The V and J ends lost 5 bases and 4 bases, in that order; junction bases with no gene match: 8. CDR1 and CDR2 (germline): SEHNR, FQNEAQ (reference sequence). This chain's CDR3 is CASSASGSILYEQYF. The CDR3, as DNA: TGTGCCAGCAGCGCTAGCGGGAGCATTCTTTACGAGCAGTACTTC.

The chain joins TRBV6-1 to TRBJ2-7; D is perhaps TRBD1 (6 bases). V lost 4 bases to trimming and J lost 6 bases, with 25 bases between them. In germline, CDR1 is MNHNS, CDR2 SASEGT. The CDR3 extends over 17 amino acids. The CDR3 protein is CASSVVSVGTKNGEQYF. The CDR3 DNA follows: TGTGCCAGCAGTGTTGTGTCTGTTGGGACAAAAAACGGCGAGCAGTACTTC.

The gene calls are TRBV3-1 (or the pseudogene TRBV3-2) and TRBJ1-6, with D possibly being TRBD1 (5 bases). Germline lookup yields CDR1 LGHDT and CDR2 YNNKEL (reference sequence). V was cut by 7 bases and J by 4 bases, with 11 bases left in between. CDR3 length equals 14 residues. As DNA, the CDR3 is TGTGCCAGCACGGGTACAGGTTATAATTCACCCCTCCACTTT. Protein sequence: CASTGTGYNSPLHF.

This chain joins TRBV3-1 (or the pseudogene TRBV3-2) and TRBJ2-7; TRBD2 agrees at 7 bases. The CDR3 totals 15 residues. From germline, CDR1 is LGHDT and CDR2 YNNKEL (reference sequence). J gave up 6 bases and V 2 bases, and 10 bases lay outside the gene matches. CDR3 protein: CASSQLRDGTTEQYF. The CDR3 bases are TGTGCCAGCAGCCAACTCCGAGACGGGACTACCGAGCAGTACTTC.

This clone is a singleton in its sample. This sequence joins TRBV5-1 and TRBJ2-4; TRBD1 is a possible D gene (5 bases). Germline CDR1 reads SGHRS; CDR2 reads YFSETQ. The CDR3 is 15 residues long. The V end was cut by 0 bases, the J end by 6 bases, with 13 bases between. CDR3: CASSLEGRATNIQYF. The CDR3 nucleotides read TGCGCCAGCAGCTTGGAGGGCAGGGCGACAAACATTCAGTACTTC. Combining the CDR3 with reference TRBV5-1 and TRBJ2-4 gives the whole variable domain KAGVTQTPRYLIKTRGQQVTLSCSPISGHRSVSWYQQTPGQGLQFLFEYFSETQRNKGNFPGRFSGRQFSNSRSEMNVSTLELGDSALYLCASSLEGRATNIQYFGAGTRLSVL.

The rearrangement joins TRBV9 to TRBJ2-3, with D hard to call. Trimming removed 4 bases from V and 3 bases from J, with 15 bases in between. The CDR3 extends over 15 amino acids. Germline CDR1 reads SGDLS; CDR2 reads YYNGEE. CDR3 loop: CASSPGSVVTDTQYF. CDR3 nucleotide sequence: TGTGCCAGCAGCCCCGGTTCAGTAGTTACAGATACGCAGTATTTT.